This is a list of T cell receptor beta chains from one sample in a study of blood T cell repertoires in COVID-19. Assay used: immunoSEQ multiplex PCR; TCRdb lists only in-frame clones, some missing. The sample includes approximately 40,000 clones, about nine tenths of them seen just once. Sequencing used peripheral blood. The receptor set was obtained from a woman of 80 years or more in a cohort sampled during active or convalescent COVID-19. CDR3s include the opening cysteine and the closing phenylalanine or tryptophan. A D gene is named only where the DNA matches it firmly. Part of the rows lack a size; the others show once, few, many or a class for expanded clones.

clone_size	v_call	j_call	d_call	cdr3_nt	cdr3_aa
NA	TRBV5-4	TRBJ2-7	NA	TGTGCCAGCAGCTCTAATCCCTACGAGCAGTACTTC	CASSSNPYEQYF
NA	TRBV12-3/TRBV12-4	TRBJ1-2	TRBD1	TGTGCCAGCAGTTTTGACAGGGGTCGTGGCTACACCTTC	CASSFDRGRGYTF
NA	TRBV6-5	TRBJ2-1	TRBD2	TGTGCCAGCAGTCTAGCGGGAGGGCCGCACAATGAGCAGTTCTTC	CASSLAGGPHNEQFF
once	TRBV6-6	TRBJ2-7	TRBD2	TGTGCCAGCAGTTACGTCAGCGGGAGGGCTTCCTACGAGCAGTACTTC	CASSYVSGRASYEQYF
NA	TRBV29-1	TRBJ2-7	NA	TGCAGCGTTGGGCGGAGCTCCTACGAGCAGTACTTC	CSVGRSSYEQYF
NA	TRBV13	TRBJ2-1	TRBD2	TGTGCCAGCAGCTCCCGACAGGGACTAGCGGGAGTTAATGAGCAGTTCTTC	CASSSRQGLAGVNEQFF
once	TRBV11-3	TRBJ2-7	NA	TGTGCCAGCAGCTTACGGGGGACTTCCTACGAGCAGTACTTC	CASSLRGTSYEQYF
NA	TRBV5-6	TRBJ2-1	TRBD2	TGTGCCAGCAGCTTGGCAATTGGACTAGGCGTTAATGAGCAGTTCTTC	CASSLAIGLGVNEQFF
NA	TRBV29-1	TRBJ1-1	NA	TGCAGCGTCGCCACAGGGCTTCGGAACACTGAAGCTTTCTTT	CSVATGLRNTEAFF
NA	TRBV11-2	TRBJ2-5	TRBD2	TGTGCCAGCAGCTTAGATTCAGCGGGGGGTATAGGAGAGACCCAGTACTTC	CASSLDSAGGIGETQYF
NA	TRBV7-9	TRBJ1-2	TRBD1	TGTGCCAGCAGCTTCCAACAGGGGTATTATGGCTACACCTTC	CASSFQQGYYGYTF
once	TRBV6-2/TRBV6-3	TRBJ1-2	NA	TGTGCCAGCAGTTACTCGAAACCTACCGAGGGCTATGGCTACACCTTC	CASSYSKPTEGYGYTF
NA	TRBV10-3	TRBJ1-2	TRBD1	TGTGCCATCAGTGAGGGACAGGCTCTTGGCTACACCTTC	CAISEGQALGYTF
NA	TRBV2	TRBJ1-1	NA	TGTGCCAGCAGCCAGAACGGGGGTGGCACTGAAGCTTTCTTT	CASSQNGGGTEAFF
once	TRBV7-3	TRBJ2-2	TRBD1	TGTGCCAGCAGCCAAAGAACAGGGGCTTACACCGGGGAGCTGTTTTTT	CASSQRTGAYTGELFF
NA	TRBV9	TRBJ2-1	TRBD2	TGTGCCAGCAGCGTTCGGGTTAGCGGGAGCTCCTACAATGAGCAGTTCTTC	CASSVRVSGSSYNEQFF
NA	TRBV13	TRBJ2-7	TRBD1	TGTGCCAGCAGCTTAGTACAGGGGTCCGAGCAGTACTTC	CASSLVQGSEQYF
NA	TRBV11-3	TRBJ2-1	NA	TGTGCCAGCAGCTTCTCGGGGGTCTCCCTAGACAATGAGCAGTTCTTC	CASSFSGVSLDNEQFF
NA	TRBV4-2	TRBJ1-1	TRBD1	TGTGCCAGCAGCCAGGGGGCGACAGGGGGGAACACTGAAGCTTTCTTT	CASSQGATGGNTEAFF
few	TRBV19	TRBJ2-7	TRBD2	TGTGCCAGTAGTCAAGCGGGGGACCTGGGCTACGAGCAGTACTTC	CASSQAGDLGYEQYF
NA	TRBV5-5	TRBJ2-7	TRBD1	TGTGCCAGCAGCACCACAGGGGGCTCCTACGAGCAGTACTTC	CASSTTGGSYEQYF
NA	TRBV30	TRBJ1-4	NA	TGTGCCTGGAGTCCGAGTGAAAAACTGTTTTTT	CAWSPSEKLFF
NA	TRBV5-4	TRBJ2-7	TRBD2	TGTGCCAGCAGCCCTTCCGCGGGAGTAAACGAGCAGTACTTC	CASSPSAGVNEQYF
few	TRBV9	TRBJ1-2	NA	TGTGCCAGCAGCGTAGACCCAGGGAACTATGGCTACACCTTC	CASSVDPGNYGYTF
NA	TRBV11-3	TRBJ2-4	TRBD1	TGTGCCAGCAGCCCCAAAGTTGGACAGGGGGCGAGTTACATTCAGTACTTC	CASSPKVGQGASYIQYF